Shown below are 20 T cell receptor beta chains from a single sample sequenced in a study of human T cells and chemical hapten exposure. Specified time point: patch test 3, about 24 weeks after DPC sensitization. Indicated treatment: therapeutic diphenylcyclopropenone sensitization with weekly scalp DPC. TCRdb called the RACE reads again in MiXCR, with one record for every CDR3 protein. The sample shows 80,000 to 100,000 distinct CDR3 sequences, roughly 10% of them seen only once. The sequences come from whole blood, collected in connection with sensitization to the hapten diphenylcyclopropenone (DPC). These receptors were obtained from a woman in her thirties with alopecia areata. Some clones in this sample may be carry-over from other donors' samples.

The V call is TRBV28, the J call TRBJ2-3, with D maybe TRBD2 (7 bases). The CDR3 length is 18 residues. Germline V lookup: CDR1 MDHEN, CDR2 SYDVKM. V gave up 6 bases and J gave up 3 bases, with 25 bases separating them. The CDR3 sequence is CASRPRRGARWSTDTQYF. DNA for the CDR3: TGTGCCAGCAGACCCCGCCGGGGGGCCAGGTGGTCGACAGATACGCAGTATTTT. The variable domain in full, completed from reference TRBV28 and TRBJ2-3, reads DVKVTQSSRYLVKRTGEKVFLECVQDMDHENMFWYRQDPGLGLRLIYFSYDVKMKEKGDIPEGYSVSREKKERFSLILESASTNQTSMYLCASRPRRGARWSTDTQYFGPGTRLTVL.

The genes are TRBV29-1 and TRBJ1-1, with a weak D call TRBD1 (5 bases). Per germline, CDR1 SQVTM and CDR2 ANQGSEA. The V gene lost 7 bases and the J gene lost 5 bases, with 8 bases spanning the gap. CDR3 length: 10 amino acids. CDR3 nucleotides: TGCAGCGGGGGCGAGACTGAAGCTTTCTTT. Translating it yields CSGGETEAFF.

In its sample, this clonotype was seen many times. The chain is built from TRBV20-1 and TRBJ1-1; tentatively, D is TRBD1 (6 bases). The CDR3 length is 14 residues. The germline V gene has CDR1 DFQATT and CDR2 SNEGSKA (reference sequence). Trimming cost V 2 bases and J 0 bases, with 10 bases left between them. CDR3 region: CSARQTGLNTEAFF. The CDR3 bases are TGCAGTGCTAGACAGACAGGCCTGAACACTGAAGCTTTCTTT.

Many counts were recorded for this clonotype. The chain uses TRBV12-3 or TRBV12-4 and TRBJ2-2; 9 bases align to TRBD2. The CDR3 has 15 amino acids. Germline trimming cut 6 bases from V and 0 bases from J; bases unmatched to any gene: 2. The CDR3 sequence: CASSPSGANTGELFF. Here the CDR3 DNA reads TGTGCCAGCAGCCCTAGCGGGGCGAACACCGGGGAGCTGTTTTTT.

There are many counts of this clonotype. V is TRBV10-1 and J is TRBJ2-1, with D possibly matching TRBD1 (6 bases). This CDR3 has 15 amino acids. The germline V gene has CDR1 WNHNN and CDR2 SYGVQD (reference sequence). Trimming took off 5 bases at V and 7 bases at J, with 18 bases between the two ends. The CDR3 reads CASSPGHGQQNEQFF. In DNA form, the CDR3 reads TGCGCCAGCAGTCCGGGACACGGCCAACAGAATGAGCAGTTCTTC.

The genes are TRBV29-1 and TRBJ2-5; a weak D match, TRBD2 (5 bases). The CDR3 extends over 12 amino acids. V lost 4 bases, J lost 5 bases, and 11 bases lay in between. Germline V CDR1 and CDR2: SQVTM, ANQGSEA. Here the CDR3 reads CSVGPGSETQYF. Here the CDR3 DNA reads TGCAGCGTTGGCCCGGGAAGCGAGACCCAGTACTTC.

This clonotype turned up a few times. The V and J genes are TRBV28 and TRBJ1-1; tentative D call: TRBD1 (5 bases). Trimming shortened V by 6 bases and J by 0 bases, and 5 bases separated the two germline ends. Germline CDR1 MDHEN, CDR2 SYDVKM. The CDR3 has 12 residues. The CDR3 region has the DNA TGTGCCAGCAGGGGACTGAACACTGAAGCTTTCTTT. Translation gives CASRGLNTEAFF.

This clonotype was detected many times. The CDR3 coding sequence is TGTGCCAGTAGCCCCGGGACGGAAAACTATGGCTACACCTTC. It yields the protein CASSPGTENYGYTF. This chain links TRBV19 with TRBJ1-2; D perhaps matches TRBD1 (5 bases). V lost 6 bases to trimming and J lost 2 bases, with 13 bases between them. CDR1 and CDR2 (germline): LNHDA, SQIVND (reference sequence). This CDR3 is built from 14 residues.

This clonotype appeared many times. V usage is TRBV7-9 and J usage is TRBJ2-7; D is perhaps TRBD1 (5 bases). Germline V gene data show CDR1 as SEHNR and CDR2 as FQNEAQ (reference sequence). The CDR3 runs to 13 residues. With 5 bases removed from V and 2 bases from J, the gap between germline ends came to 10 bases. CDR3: CASSPGHAYEQYV. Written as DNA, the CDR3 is TGTGCCAGCAGCCCCGGACACGCCTACGAGCAGTACGTC.

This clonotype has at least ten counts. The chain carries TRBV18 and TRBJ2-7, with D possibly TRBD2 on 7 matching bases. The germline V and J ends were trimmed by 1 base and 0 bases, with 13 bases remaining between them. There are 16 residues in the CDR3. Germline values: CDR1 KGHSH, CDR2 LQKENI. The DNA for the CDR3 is TGTGCCAGCTCACCACTGTTAGGGGGGGACTCCTACGAGCAGTACTTC. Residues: CASSPLLGGDSYEQYF.

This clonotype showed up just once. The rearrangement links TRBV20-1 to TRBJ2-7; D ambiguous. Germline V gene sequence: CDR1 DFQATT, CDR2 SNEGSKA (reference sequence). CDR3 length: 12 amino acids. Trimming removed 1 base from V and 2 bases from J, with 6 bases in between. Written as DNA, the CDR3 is TGCAGTGCTAGAGCCCCCCCCTACGAGCAGTACGTC. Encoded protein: CSARAPPYEQYV.

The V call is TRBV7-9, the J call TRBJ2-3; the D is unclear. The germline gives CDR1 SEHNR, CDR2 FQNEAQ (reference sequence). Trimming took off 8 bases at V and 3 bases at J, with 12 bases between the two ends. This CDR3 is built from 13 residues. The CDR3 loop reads CASGRLGTDTQYF. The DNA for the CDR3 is TGTGCCAGCGGCCGACTCGGGACAGATACGCAGTATTTT.

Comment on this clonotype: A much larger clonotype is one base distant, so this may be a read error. CDR3 amino acids: CVSSPQGQVNTEAFF. The CDR3 DNA is TGTGTCAGCTCACCCCAGGGGCAGGTGAACACTGAAGCTTTCTTT. The chain is built from TRBV18 and TRBJ1-1, with a possible D match to TRBD1 (6 bases). Germline loops: CDR1 KGHSH, CDR2 LQKENI. The CDR3 runs 15 residues.

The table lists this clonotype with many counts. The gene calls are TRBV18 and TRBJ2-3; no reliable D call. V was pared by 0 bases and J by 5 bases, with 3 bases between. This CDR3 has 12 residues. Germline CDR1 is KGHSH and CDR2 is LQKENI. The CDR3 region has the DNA TGTGCCAGCTCACCACCTGGAGATACGCAGTATTTT. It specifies CASSPPGDTQYF.

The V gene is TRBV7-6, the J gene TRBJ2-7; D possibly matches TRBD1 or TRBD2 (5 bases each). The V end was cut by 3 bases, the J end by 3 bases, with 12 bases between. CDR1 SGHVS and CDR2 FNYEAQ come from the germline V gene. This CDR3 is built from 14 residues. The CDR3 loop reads CASSLGDFHYEQYV. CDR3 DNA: TGTGCCAGCAGCTTGGGGGATTTCCACTACGAGCAGTACGTC.

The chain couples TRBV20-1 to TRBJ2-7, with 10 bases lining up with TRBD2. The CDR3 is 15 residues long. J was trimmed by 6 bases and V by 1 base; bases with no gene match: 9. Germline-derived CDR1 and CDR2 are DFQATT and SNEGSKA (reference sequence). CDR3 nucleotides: TGCAGTGCTAGAGGCGCCGGGACTAGCGCGACCGAGCAGTACTTC. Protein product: CSARGAGTSATEQYF.

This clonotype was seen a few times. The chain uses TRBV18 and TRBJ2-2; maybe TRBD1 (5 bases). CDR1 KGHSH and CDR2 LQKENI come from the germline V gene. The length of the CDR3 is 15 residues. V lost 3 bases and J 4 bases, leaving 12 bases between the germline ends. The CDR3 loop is CASSPNTGTTGELFF. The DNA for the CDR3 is TGTGCCAGCTCACCGAACACAGGAACCACCGGGGAGCTGTTTTTT.

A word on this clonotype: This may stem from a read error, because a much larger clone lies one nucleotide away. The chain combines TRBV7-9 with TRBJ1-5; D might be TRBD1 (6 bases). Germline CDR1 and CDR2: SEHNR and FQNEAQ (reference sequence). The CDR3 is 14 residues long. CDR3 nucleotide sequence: TGTGCCAACAGCTCTACAGGGAAGGGACAGCCCCAGCATTTT. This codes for CANSSTGKGQPQHF.

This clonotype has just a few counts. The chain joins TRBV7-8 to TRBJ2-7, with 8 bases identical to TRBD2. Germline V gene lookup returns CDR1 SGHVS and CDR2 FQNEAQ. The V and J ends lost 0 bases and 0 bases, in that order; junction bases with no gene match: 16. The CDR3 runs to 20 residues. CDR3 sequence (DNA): TGTGCCAGCAGCTTAGCGCCTAGCGGGTTACTCTTTTTCAGCTCCTACGAGCAGTACGTC. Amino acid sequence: CASSLAPSGLLFFSSYEQYV.

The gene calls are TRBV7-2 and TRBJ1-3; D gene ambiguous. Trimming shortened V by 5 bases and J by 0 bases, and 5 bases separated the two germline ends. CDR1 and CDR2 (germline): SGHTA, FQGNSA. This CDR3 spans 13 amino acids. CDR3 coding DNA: TGTGCCAGCAGCGCCCTCTCTGGAAACACCATATATTTT. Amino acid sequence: CASSALSGNTIYF.